Presented here are 6 T cell receptor beta chains from one specimen sequenced in a study of vaccination and CD4 T cells after COVID-19. These receptors are not linked to any known antigen. Time point: late sampling 161 to 241 days after vaccination in a few convalescent patients. Treatment of the sample: approximately nine-day PBMC culture with coronavirus spike peptide pools or control peptides (ViraFEST assay). Cultured CD4+ T cells had their DNA profiled by the Oncomine TCR Beta short-read assay. Via MiXCR, TCRdb re-called the PCR reads, giving one row per CDR3 protein. The repertoire consists of about 16,000 distinct CDR3 sequences, with 44% occurring once and the leading ten covering around a sixth. This sample comprised CD4+ T cells from blood, cultured in vitro, obtained about 7 months after SARS-CoV-2 vaccination. The receptor source for this set is a human donor who had recovered from COVID-19.

This clonotype was picked up a small number of times. A read error may account for a junction end that differs from germline. The chain combines TRBV7-9 with TRBJ1-1, with D unclear. Germline CDR1 reads SEHNR; CDR2 reads FQNEAQ (reference sequence). The CDR3 has 13 residues. The CDR3 DNA reads as TGTGCCAGCGGCTTTGTATCGGGGACTGAAGCTTTCTTT. Its translation: CASGFVSGTEAFF.

The chain carries TRBV2 and TRBJ1-1, with D perhaps matching TRBD1 (6 bases). The V gene lost 6 bases and the J gene lost 5 bases, with 19 bases spanning the gap. This CDR3 is 15 amino acids long. Germline V gives CDR1 SNHLY, CDR2 FYNNEI. DNA of the CDR3: TGTGCCAGCAGCCCCGGGGGAGGGGGGGGAACTGAAGCTTTCTTT. As protein: CASSPGGGGGTEAFF.

In its sample, this clonotype was seen a few times. The chain employs TRBV20-1 and TRBJ2-5, with D possibly being TRBD1 (6 bases). Germline CDR1 is DFQATT and CDR2 is SNEGSKA (reference sequence). The V and J ends lost 1 base and 3 bases respectively, with 15 bases between them. CDR3 length equals 15 residues. The CDR3 region has the DNA TGCAGTGCTAGAGGAAGAACAGGGTCCGAAGAGACCCAGTACTTC. It encodes CSARGRTGSEETQYF.

The chain recombines TRBV27 with TRBJ2-5; TRBD2 agrees at 8 bases. The CDR3 runs to 14 residues. The germline V gene encodes CDR1 MNHEY and CDR2 SMNVEV (reference sequence). The ends lost 0 bases at V and 5 bases at J; junction bases unmatched: 2. CDR3 DNA: TGTGCCAGCAGTTTATCCCCGGGAGGGGAGACCCAGTACTTC. Protein product: CASSLSPGGETQYF.

Notes on this clonotype: The junction and the germline gene differ at one end; a read error may be behind it. This chain uses TRBV7-6 with TRBJ2-2, with D possibly being TRBD2 (5 bases). The V gene's germline CDR1 is SGHVS and CDR2 FNYEAQ. The CDR3 spans 13 residues. CDR3 sequence reads: CASSLSSTGELVF. The CDR3 DNA reads as TGTGCCAGCAGCTTAAGTAGCACCGGGGAGCTGGTTTTT.

The chain uses TRBV20-1 and TRBJ2-1, with D possibly TRBD1 on 6 matching bases. Germline lookup yields CDR1 DFQATT and CDR2 SNEGSKA (reference sequence). V lost 6 bases to trimming and J lost 0 bases, with 12 bases between them. The CDR3 is made up of 14 amino acids. The CDR3 region is CSAKQGGSYNEQFF. The CDR3 region has the DNA TGCAGTGCAAAACAGGGTGGCTCCTACAATGAGCAGTTCTTC.